Below, 17 T cell receptor beta chains from the same sample are listed, as sequenced in a study of technical replicates of blood from several donors. Only in-frame clones appear in the TCRdb table, and some are missing; sequencing was by immunoSEQ multiplex PCR. The repertoire consists of some 50,000 clones, with roughly 94% occurring once and the leading ten covering approximately 0.22%. Specimen: T cells isolated from PBMCs. The receptors stem from a human donor in good health.

This clone was counted once. The rearrangement links TRBV7-6 to TRBJ1-4; D unresolved. The germline V and J ends were trimmed by 5 bases and 0 bases, with 16 bases remaining between them. The CDR3 contains 17 residues. Germline V gene data show CDR1 as SGHVS and CDR2 as FNYEAQ. The CDR3 sequence is CASSPSASYATNEKLFF. CDR3 DNA sequence: TGTGCCAGCAGCCCGAGCGCCAGCTACGCAACTAATGAAAAACTGTTTTTT.

The chain uses TRBV28 and TRBJ2-2, with TRBD2 identical over 9 bases. J lost 0 bases, V lost 4 bases, and 12 bases had no gene match. The germline V gene encodes CDR1 MDHEN and CDR2 SYDVKM. The CDR3 is 19 amino acids. This CDR3 reads CASSSPLWSGRPNTGELFF. CDR3 nucleotides: TGTGCCAGCAGTTCCCCACTCTGGAGCGGGAGGCCGAACACCGGGGAGCTGTTTTTT.

The chain couples TRBV28 to TRBJ1-1; no reliable D call. V lost 5 bases to trimming and J lost 8 bases, with 12 bases between them. The CDR3 sequence is 12 residues long. From germline, CDR1 is MDHEN and CDR2 SYDVKM. The CDR3 sequence is CASSMPDQEAFF. CDR3 nucleotide sequence: TGTGCCAGCAGTATGCCAGATCAGGAAGCTTTCTTT. Variable domain in full (rest from reference TRBV28 and TRBJ1-1): DVKVTQSSRYLVKRTGEKVFLECVQDMDHENMFWYRQDPGLGLRLIYFSYDVKMKEKGDIPEGYSVSREKKERFSLILESASTNQTSMYLCASSMPDQEAFFGQGTRLTVV.

This clone appeared a single time. This sequence joins TRBV9 and TRBJ2-4; 9 bases are a match to TRBD2. Trimming at V came to 1 base and at J to 7 bases, leaving 9 bases not matched to a gene. CDR1 is SGDLS and CDR2 is YYNGEE in the germline V gene. This CDR3 comprises 16 residues. Here the CDR3 reads CASSVQASGALNIQYF. The CDR3 bases are TGTGCCAGCAGCGTACAGGCTAGCGGGGCGTTGAACATTCAGTACTTC.

This clone was found once. The rearrangement links TRBV10-1 to TRBJ1-4, with D unresolved. V was cut by 3 bases and J by 8 bases, with 7 bases left in between. CDR1 and CDR2 from the germline V gene are WNHNN and SYGVQD (reference sequence). CDR3 length: 12 residues. DNA for the CDR3: TGCGCCAGCAGTGACCCGGGGGAAAAACTGTTTTTT. This translates into CASSDPGEKLFF.

The rearrangement uses TRBV5-1 and TRBJ1-5; D gene uncertain. Trimming removed 0 bases at V and 6 bases at J, with 10 bases between. This CDR3 spans 14 amino acids. Germline V gene sequence: CDR1 SGHRS, CDR2 YFSETQ. The CDR3 region is CASSLESGGQPQHF. The CDR3 nucleotides read TGCGCCAGCAGCTTGGAGTCAGGAGGTCAGCCCCAGCATTTT.

This clone showed up just once. V gene TRBV5-1 combines with J gene TRBJ2-3, with 15 bases lining up with TRBD2. This CDR3 spans 17 amino acids. CDR1 is SGHRS, CDR2 YFSETQ, per germline. V lost 4 bases to trimming and J lost 4 bases; unmatched junction nucleotides: 7. The CDR3 DNA reads TGCGCCAGCAGCCCCTGGACTAGCGGGAGGGCCGCAGATACGCAGTATTTT. The encoded protein is CASSPWTSGRAADTQYF.

The chain has TRBV7-9 and TRBJ1-1, with 9 bases aligning to TRBD1. Per the germline V gene, CDR1 is SEHNR and CDR2 is FQNEAQ (reference sequence). Trimming took 5 bases from V and 1 from J; bases not matched to a gene: 5. The CDR3 extends over 15 amino acids. The CDR3 here is CASSLGTGTNTEAFF. The DNA of the CDR3 is TGTGCCAGCAGCCTGGGGACAGGGACGAACACTGAAGCTTTCTTT. The whole variable domain, remainder taken from reference TRBV7-9 and TRBJ1-1, is DTGVSQNPRHKITKRGQNVTFRCDPISEHNRLYWYRQTLGQGPEFLTYFQNEAQLEKSRLLSDRFSAERPKGSFSTLEIQRTEQGDSAMYLCASSLGTGTNTEAFFGQGTRLTVV.

The table lists this clone with a count of one. The chain joins TRBV19 to TRBJ2-7; D is perhaps TRBD2 (6 bases). This CDR3 spans 12 amino acids. V dropped 5 bases and J dropped 4 bases, with 9 bases sitting between them. Germline CDR1 reads LNHDA; CDR2 reads SQIVND (reference sequence). The CDR3 is CASSPGLYEQYF. The CDR3 DNA follows: TGTGCCAGTAGTCCGGGACTTTACGAGCAGTACTTC.

The rearrangement links TRBV28 to TRBJ1-2, with D unclear. V shed 6 bases and J shed 5 bases, with 16 bases lying between them. Germline V gene lookup returns CDR1 MDHEN and CDR2 SYDVKM. The CDR3 has 14 amino acids. This CDR3 reads CASSRPLRGYGYTF. The CDR3 DNA follows: TGTGCCAGCAGCCGTCCCTTGCGCGGGTATGGCTACACCTTC.

The chain couples TRBV7-6 to TRBJ2-1; D is uncertain. Germline values: CDR1 SGHVS, CDR2 FNYEAQ. This CDR3 is built from 17 residues. V was shortened by 0 bases and J by 0 bases, with 12 bases between the two germline ends. CDR3: CASSLAIAASSYNEQFF. The DNA for the CDR3 is TGTGCCAGCAGCTTAGCGATAGCCGCTAGCTCCTACAATGAGCAGTTCTTC.

This chain uses TRBV5-1 with TRBJ2-7; 9 bases match TRBD2. The CDR3 runs to 15 residues. From germline, CDR1 is SGHRS and CDR2 YFSETQ. V trimming: 4 bases; J trimming: 0 bases; junction bases outside the gene matches: 5. The CDR3 DNA sequence: TGCGCCAGCAGCCCTACAGCGGGAGGCTCCTACGAGCAGTACTTC. This translates into CASSPTAGGSYEQYF.

The chain joins TRBV5-6 to TRBJ1-1; 10 positions match TRBD1. V shed 0 bases and J 1 base; nucleotides not matched to a gene: 3. CDR3 length equals 16 residues. Per the germline V gene, CDR1 is SGHDT and CDR2 is YYEEEE. The CDR3 sequence: CASSLARDRGNTEAFF. CDR3 nucleotides: TGTGCCAGCAGCTTGGCGAGGGACAGGGGGAACACTGAAGCTTTCTTT.

J is TRBJ2-2 and V is TRBV7-9, with a tentative D call TRBD1 (5 bases). The CDR3 is 15 residues long. Germline-derived CDR1 and CDR2 are SEHNR and FQNEAQ (reference sequence). V lost 7 bases to trimming and J lost 6 bases, with 18 bases between them. The CDR3: CASTDRVGPPGELFF. CDR3 sequence (DNA): TGTGCCAGCACCGACCGGGTGGGGCCACCCGGGGAGCTGTTTTTT.

This chain connects TRBV9 to TRBJ2-6; unclear D gene. CDR3 length: 17 residues. Germline CDR1 and CDR2: SGDLS and YYNGEE. Trimming removed 7 bases from V and 5 bases from J, with 22 bases in between. CDR3 in amino acids: CASLESYSQSRANVLTF. The CDR3 DNA reads as TGTGCCAGCCTAGAGTCGTACTCACAAAGTCGGGCCAACGTCCTGACTTTC.

V and J are TRBV18 and TRBJ2-1; 7 bases agree with TRBD1. The V and J ends lost 0 bases and 15 bases, in that order; junction bases with no gene match: 8. The germline V gene has CDR1 KGHSH and CDR2 LQKENI. This CDR3 spans 13 amino acids. CDR3 in amino acids: CASSPPGGQEAFF. For the CDR3, the DNA is TGTGCCAGCTCACCACCGGGCGGACAGGAGGCGTTCTTC.

V and J are TRBV7-9 and TRBJ2-1; TRBD1 agrees at 10 bases. The trim removed 4 bases at V and 8 bases at J, leaving 11 bases unmatched. There are 16 residues in the CDR3. Germline-derived CDR1 and CDR2 are SEHNR and FQNEAQ (reference sequence). CDR3 protein: CASSSDGDRGVYEQFF. The CDR3 DNA follows: TGTGCCAGCAGCTCCGATGGGGACAGGGGAGTCTATGAGCAGTTCTTC.